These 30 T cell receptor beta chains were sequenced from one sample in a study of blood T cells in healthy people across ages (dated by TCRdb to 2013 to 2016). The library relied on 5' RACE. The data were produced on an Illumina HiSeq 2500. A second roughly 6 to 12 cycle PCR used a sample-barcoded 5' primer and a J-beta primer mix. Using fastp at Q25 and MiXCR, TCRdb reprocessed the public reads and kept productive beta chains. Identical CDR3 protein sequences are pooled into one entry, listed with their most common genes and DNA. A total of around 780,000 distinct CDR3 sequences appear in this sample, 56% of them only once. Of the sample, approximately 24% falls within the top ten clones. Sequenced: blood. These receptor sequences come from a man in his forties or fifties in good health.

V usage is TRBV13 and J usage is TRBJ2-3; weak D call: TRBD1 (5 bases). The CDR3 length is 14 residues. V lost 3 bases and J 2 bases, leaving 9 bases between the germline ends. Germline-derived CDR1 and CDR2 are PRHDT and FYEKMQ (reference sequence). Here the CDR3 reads CASSLTENTDTQYF. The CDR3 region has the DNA TGTGCCAGCAGCTTGACAGAGAACACAGATACGCAGTATTTT.

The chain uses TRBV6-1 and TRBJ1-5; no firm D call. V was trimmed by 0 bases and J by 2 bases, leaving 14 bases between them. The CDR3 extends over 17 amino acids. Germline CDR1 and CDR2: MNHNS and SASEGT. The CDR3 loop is CASSEAGEGWGNQPQHF. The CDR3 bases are TGTGCCAGCAGTGAAGCGGGAGAAGGGTGGGGCAATCAGCCCCAGCATTTT.

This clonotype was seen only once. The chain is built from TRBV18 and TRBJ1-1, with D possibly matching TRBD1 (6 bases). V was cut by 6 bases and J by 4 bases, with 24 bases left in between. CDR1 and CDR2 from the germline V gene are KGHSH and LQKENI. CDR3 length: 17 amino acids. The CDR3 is CASSQKTIGEGVTEAFF. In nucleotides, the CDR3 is TGTGCCAGCTCCCAGAAGACTATCGGGGAGGGGGTCACTGAAGCTTTCTTT.

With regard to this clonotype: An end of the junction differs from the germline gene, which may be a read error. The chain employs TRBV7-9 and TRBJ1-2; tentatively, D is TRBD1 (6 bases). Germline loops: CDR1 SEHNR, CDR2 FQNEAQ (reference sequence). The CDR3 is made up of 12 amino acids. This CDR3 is CVSRGTDYGYTF. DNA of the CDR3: TGTGTCAGCAGGGGAACAGACTATGGCTACACCTTC.

The CDR3 nucleotides are TGTGCCACCAGTGGGGTACCCTGGGGGACCCAGTACTTC. Translation gives CATSGVPWGTQYF. V is TRBV24-1 and J is TRBJ2-5, with no clear D. CDR3 length equals 13 residues. Between the trimmed V and J ends, which lost 5 bases and 7 bases, there was a span of 13 bases. Germline loops: CDR1 KGHDR, CDR2 SFDVKD.

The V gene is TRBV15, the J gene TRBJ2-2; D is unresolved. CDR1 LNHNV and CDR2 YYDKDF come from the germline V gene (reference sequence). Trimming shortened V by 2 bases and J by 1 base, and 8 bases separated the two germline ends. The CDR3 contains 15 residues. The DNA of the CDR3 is TGTGCCACCAGCAGATACAGAGAGAACACCGGGGAGCTGTTTTTT. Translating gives CATSRYRENTGELFF.

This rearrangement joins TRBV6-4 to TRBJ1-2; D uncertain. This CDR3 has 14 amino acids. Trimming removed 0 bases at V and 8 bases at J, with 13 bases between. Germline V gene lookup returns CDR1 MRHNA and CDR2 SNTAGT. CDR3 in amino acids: CASSDSYGDFGYTF. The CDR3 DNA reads TGTGCCAGCAGTGACTCGTATGGGGATTTCGGCTACACCTTC.

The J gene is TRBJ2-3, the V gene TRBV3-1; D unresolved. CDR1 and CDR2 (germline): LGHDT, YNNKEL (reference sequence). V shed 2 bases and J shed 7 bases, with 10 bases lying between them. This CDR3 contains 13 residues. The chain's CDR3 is CASSQFGPNTQYF. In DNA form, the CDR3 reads TGTGCCAGCAGCCAATTTGGTCCGAATACGCAGTATTTT.

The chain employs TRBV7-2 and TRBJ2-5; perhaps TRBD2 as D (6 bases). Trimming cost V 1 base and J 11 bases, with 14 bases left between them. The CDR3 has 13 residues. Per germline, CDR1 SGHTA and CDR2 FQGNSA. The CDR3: CASSLGLRREQYF. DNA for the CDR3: TGTGCCAGCAGCTTAGGACTCCGGAGGGAGCAGTACTTC.

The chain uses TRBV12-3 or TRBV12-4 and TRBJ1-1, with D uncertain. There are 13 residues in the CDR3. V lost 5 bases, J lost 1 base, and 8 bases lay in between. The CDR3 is CASSAEENTEAFF. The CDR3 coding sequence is TGTGCCAGCAGTGCGGAGGAGAACACTGAAGCTTTCTTT.

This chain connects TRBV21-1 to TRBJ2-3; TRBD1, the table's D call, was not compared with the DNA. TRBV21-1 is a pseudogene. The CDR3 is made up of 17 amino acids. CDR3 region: CASSTHSGQGCTDTQYF. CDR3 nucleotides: TGTGCCAGCAGCACTCACTCGGGACAGGGGTGTACAGATACGCAGTATTTT.

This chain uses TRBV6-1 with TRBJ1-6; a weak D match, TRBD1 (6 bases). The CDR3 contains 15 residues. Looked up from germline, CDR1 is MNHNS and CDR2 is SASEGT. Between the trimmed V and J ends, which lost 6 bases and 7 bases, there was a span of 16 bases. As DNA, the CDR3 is TGTGCCAGCAGAGCGCCGGGACAATGGAATTCACCCCTCCACTTT. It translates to CASRAPGQWNSPLHF.

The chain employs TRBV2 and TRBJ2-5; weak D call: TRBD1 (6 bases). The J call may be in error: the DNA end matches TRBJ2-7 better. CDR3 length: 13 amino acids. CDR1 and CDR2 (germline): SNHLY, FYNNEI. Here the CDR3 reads CASRSDRTYEQYF. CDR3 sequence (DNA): TGTGCCAGCAGATCAGACAGGACCTACGAGCAGTACTTC.

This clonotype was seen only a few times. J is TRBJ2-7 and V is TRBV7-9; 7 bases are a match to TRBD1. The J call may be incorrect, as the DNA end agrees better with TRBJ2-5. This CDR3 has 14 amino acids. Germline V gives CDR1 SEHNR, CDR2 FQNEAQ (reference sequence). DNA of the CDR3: TGTGCCAGCAGCCGACAGACAGGGAGTGAGACCCAGTACTTC. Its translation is CASSRQTGSETQYF.

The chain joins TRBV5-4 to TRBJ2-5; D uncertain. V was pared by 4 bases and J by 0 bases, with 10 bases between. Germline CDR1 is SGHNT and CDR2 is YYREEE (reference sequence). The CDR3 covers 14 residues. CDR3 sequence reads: CASSTDTYQETQYF. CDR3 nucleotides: TGTGCCAGCAGCACAGACACTTACCAAGAGACCCAGTACTTC.

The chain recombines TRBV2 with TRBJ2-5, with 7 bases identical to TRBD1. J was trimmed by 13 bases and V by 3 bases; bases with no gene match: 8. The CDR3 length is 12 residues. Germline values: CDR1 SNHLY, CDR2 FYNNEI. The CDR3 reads CASSDLRPGGYF. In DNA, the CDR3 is TGTGCCAGCAGTGACCTGAGACCAGGGGGGTACTTC.

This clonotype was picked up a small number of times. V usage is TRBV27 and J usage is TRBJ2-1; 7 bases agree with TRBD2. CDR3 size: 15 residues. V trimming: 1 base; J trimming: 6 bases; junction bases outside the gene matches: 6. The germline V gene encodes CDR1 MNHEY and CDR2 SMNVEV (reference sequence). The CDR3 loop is CASSLYQRGPNEQFF. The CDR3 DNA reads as TGTGCCAGCAGTTTATATCAGCGGGGCCCCAATGAGCAGTTCTTC.

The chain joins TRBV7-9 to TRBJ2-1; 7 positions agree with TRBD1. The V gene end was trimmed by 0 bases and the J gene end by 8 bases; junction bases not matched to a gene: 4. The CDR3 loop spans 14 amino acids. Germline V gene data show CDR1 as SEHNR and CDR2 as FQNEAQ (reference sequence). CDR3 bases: TGTGCCAGCAGCTTAGCTACAGGGGTCCATGAGCAGTTCTTC. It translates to CASSLATGVHEQFF.

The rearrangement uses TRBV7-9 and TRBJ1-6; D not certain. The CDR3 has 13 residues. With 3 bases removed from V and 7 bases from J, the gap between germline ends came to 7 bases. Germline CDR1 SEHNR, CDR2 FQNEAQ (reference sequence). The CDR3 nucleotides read TGTGCCAGCAGCTTCACCCAAAATTCACCCCTCCACTTT. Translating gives CASSFTQNSPLHF.

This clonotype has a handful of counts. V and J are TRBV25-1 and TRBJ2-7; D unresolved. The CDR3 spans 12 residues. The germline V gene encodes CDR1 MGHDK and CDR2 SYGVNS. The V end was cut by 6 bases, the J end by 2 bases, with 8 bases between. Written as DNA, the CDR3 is TGTGCCAGCAGAGGCAGCCCCTACGAGCAGTACTTC. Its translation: CASRGSPYEQYF.

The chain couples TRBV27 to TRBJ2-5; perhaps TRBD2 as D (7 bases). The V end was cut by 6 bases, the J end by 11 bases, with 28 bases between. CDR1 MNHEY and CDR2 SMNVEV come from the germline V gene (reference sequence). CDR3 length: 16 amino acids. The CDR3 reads CASRNKGGGLSNEQYF. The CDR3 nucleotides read TGTGCCAGCAGGAATAAAGGGGGGGGGCTCTCCAATGAGCAGTACTTC.

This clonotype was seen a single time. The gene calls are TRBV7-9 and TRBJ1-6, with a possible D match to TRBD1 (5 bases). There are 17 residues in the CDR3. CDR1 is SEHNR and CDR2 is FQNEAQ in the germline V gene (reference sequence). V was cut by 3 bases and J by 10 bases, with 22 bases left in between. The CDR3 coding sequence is TGTGCCAGCAGCTTCGCGAGCCCGGGACCACGCGAGTCACCCCTCCACTTT. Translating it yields CASSFASPGPRESPLHF.

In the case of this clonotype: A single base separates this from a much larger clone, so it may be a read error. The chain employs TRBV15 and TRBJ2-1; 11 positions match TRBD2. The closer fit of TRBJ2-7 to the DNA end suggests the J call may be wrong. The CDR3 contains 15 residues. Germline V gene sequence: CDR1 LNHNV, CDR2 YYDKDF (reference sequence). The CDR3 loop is CATSRDLAGGNEQYF. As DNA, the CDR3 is TGTGCCACCAGCAGGGACCTAGCGGGGGGCAATGAGCAGTACTTC.

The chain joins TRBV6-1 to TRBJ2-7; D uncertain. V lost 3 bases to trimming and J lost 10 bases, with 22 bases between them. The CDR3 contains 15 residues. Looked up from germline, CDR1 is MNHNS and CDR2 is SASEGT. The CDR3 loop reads CASSDVARTVEIQYF. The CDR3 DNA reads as TGTGCCAGCAGTGATGTGGCGAGGACGGTAGAGATCCAGTACTTC.

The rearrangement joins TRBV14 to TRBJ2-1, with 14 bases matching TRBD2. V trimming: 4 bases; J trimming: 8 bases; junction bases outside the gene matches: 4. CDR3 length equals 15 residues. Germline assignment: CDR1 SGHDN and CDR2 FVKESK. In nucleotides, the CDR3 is TGTGCCAGCAGCCCCGGGACTAGCGGGAGACATGAGCAGTTCTTC. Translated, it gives CASSPGTSGRHEQFF.

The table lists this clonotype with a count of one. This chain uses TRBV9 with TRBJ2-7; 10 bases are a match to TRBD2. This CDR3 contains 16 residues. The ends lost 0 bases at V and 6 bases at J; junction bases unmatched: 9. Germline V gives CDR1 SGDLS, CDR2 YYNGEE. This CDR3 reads CASSVGFWTSGAEQYF. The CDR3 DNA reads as TGTGCCAGCAGCGTAGGGTTTTGGACTAGCGGAGCCGAGCAGTACTTC.

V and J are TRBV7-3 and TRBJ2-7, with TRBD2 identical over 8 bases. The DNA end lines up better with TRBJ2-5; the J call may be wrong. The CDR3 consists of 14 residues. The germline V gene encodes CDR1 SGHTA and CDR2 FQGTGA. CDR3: CASSFSGAFETQYF. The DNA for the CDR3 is TGTGCCAGCAGCTTTAGCGGGGCCTTTGAGACCCAGTACTTC.

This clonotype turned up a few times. The CDR3 is CASSLLLPNTYGYTF. DNA for the CDR3: TGTGCCAGCAGTTTACTCCTCCCCAACACCTATGGCTACACCTTC. This sequence joins TRBV28 and TRBJ1-2; D is uncertain. Trimming pared 2 bases from V and 4 bases from J, leaving 14 bases between. CDR3 length equals 15 residues. Germline lookup yields CDR1 MDHEN and CDR2 SYDVKM.

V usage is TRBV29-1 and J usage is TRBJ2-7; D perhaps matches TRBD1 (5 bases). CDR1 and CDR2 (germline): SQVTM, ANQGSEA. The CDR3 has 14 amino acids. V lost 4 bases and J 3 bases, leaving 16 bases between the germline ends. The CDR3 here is CSVGKAGINYEQYF. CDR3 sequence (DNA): TGCAGCGTTGGGAAAGCAGGGATAAACTACGAGCAGTACTTC.

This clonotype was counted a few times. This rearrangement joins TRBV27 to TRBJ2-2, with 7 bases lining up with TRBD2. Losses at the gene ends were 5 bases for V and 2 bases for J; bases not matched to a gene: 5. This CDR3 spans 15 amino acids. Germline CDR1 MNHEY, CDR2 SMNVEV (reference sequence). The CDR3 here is CASSPSGRNTGELFF. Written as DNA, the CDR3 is TGTGCCAGCAGTCCTAGCGGAAGAAACACCGGGGAGCTGTTTTTT.